This T cell receptor (beta chain) was documented in a study of shared clonotypes between healthy human individuals. Overall study findings and caveats: Sequencing of the sorted subsets was shown by rarefaction to be incomplete despite large depth.

This CDR3 is 15 amino acids long. V was shortened by 4 bases and J by 1 base, with 12 bases between the two germline ends. CDR1 is SGDLS and CDR2 is YYNGEE in the germline V gene. Naive CD8 cells were CD45RO-negative, positively selected for CCR7, excluding terminally differentiated effector memory CD45RA+ cells. Concerning this clone: Its antigen is not known.

The data were produced by immunoSEQ multiplex PCR, yet TCRdb's version contains in-frame clones alone and is incomplete. The sample has around 600,000 clones, about 98% seen once. This chain links TRBV9 with TRBJ1-3, with D unresolved. The sequence was collected from a man aged 30 to 39 in good health. The sample comprised naive CD8+ T cells sorted from blood. The CDR3 DNA reads TGTGCCAGCAGCCCTTTCGCGGTTTCTGGAAACACCATATATTTT. It specifies CASSPFAVSGNTIYF.